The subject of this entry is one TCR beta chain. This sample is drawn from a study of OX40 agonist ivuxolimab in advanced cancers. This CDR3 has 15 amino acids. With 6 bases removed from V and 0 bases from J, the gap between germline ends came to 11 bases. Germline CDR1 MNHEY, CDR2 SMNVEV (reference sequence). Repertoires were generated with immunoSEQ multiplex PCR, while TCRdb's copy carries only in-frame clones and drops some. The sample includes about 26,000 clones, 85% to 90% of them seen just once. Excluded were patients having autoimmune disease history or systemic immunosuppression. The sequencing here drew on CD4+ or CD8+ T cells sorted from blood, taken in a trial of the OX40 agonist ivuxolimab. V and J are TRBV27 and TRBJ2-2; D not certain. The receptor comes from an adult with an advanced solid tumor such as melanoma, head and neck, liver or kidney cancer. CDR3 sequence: CASSSATSNTGELFF. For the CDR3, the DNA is TGTGCCAGCAGCAGCGCGACCTCGAACACCGGGGAGCTGTTTTTT.